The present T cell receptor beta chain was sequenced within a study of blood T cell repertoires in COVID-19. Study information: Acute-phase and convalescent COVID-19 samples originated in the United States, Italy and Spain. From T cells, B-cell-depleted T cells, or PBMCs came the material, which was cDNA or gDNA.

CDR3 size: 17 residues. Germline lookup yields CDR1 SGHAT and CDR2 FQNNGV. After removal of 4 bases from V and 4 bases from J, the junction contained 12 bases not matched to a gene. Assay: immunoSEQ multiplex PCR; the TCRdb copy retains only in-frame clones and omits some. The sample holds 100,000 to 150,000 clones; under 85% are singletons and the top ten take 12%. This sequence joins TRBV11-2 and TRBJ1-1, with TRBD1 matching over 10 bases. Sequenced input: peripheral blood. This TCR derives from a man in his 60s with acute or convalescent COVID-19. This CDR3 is CASSSWDRGPDGTEAFF. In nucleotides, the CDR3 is TGTGCCAGCAGCTCCTGGGACAGGGGCCCCGACGGCACTGAAGCTTTCTTT.